A single sample is the source of the 5 T cell receptor beta chains below, sequenced in a study of Ad26.COV2.S vaccination and SARS-CoV-2 variants. Measured with immunoSEQ multiplex PCR; TCRdb has only the in-frame clones, and not every one. The data show about 390,000 clones, 80% to 90% seen once. The treatment was: some 20 received Ad26.COV2.S at low or high dose, single or two shots; roughly five received placebo; per-sample allocation not given. Sampling happened 63 days after the first vaccine or placebo injection. The sample in question was peripheral blood, obtained in a trial of Ad26.COV2.S vaccine versus placebo. These receptors were obtained from a person between 18 and 65 years old who received the Ad26.COV2.S COVID-19 vaccine or a placebo.

This clone was recorded only once. The chain employs TRBV7-2 and TRBJ2-7; D is possibly TRBD1 (6 bases). In germline, CDR1 is SGHTA, CDR2 FQGNSA. V was cut by 5 bases and J by 2 bases, with 13 bases left in between. This CDR3 contains 14 residues. The DNA for the CDR3 is TGTGCCAGCAGCGCGCTTGACAGGACCTACGAGCAGTACTTC. Translation: CASSALDRTYEQYF.

The rearrangement uses TRBV6-2 or TRBV6-3 and TRBJ1-4; TRBD1 agrees at 9 bases. Germline V gene data show CDR1 as MNHEY and CDR2 as SVGEGT. V lost 2 bases, J lost 0 bases, and 4 bases stayed unmatched. The CDR3 totals 17 residues. This CDR3 is CASSYDRGSATNEKLFF. CDR3 in DNA: TGTGCCAGCAGTTACGACAGGGGGTCGGCAACTAATGAAAAACTGTTTTTT.

This rearrangement joins TRBV11-2 to TRBJ2-5; 10 bases are a match to TRBD2. Germline V gene sequence: CDR1 SGHAT, CDR2 FQNNGV. The CDR3 is 16 residues long. The J segment lost 4 bases and the V segment lost 1 base, leaving 6 bases of the junction unmatched. The CDR3 sequence: CASSLGAGGPVETQYF. For the CDR3, the DNA is TGTGCCAGCAGCTTAGGAGCGGGGGGGCCCGTAGAGACCCAGTACTTC.

V gene TRBV5-5 combines with J gene TRBJ1-4, with D possibly TRBD1 on 6 matching bases. CDR1 is SGHKS, CDR2 YYEKEE, per germline (reference sequence). The length of the CDR3 is 15 residues. V lost 1 base and J lost 7, with 14 bases in between. The CDR3 bases are TGTGCCAGCAGCTTGCCGGGGGCGCGGGGTGAAAAACTGTTTTTT. Protein: CASSLPGARGEKLFF.

The chain combines TRBV14 with TRBJ2-5, with 12 positions matching TRBD2. Germline V gives CDR1 SGHDN, CDR2 FVKESK. The CDR3 has 15 amino acids. The junction had 1 base not matched to a gene; V was cut back by 1 base and J by 4 bases. The chain's CDR3 is CASSQASGGGETQYF. The CDR3 nucleotides read TGTGCCAGCAGCCAAGCTAGCGGGGGGGGAGAGACCCAGTACTTC.